This passage covers 9 T cell receptor beta chains from one sample sequenced in a study of shared clonotypes between healthy human individuals. Generated by immunoSEQ multiplex PCR, the TCRdb table keeps only in-frame clones and is missing some. The sample lists under 1,100,000 clones, around 76% occurring once. The sample was memory CD4+ T cells sorted from blood. The subset was: CD45RA-negative fraction. These receptors all stem from a man between 18 and 35 years old in good health.

The rearrangement uses TRBV6-1 and TRBJ1-3, with D maybe TRBD1 (6 bases). V was clipped by 3 bases and J by 0 bases, with 12 bases between them. This CDR3 has 16 residues. Per germline, CDR1 MNHNS and CDR2 SASEGT. The CDR3 DNA sequence: TGTGCCAGCAGTGAGACAGGAGCCCTCTCTGGAAACACCATATATTTT. Translating it yields CASSETGALSGNTIYF.

The chain employs TRBV18 and TRBJ2-7; D is unresolved. Germline values: CDR1 KGHSH, CDR2 LQKENI. CDR3 length: 12 amino acids. V was cut by 1 base and J by 4 bases, with 5 bases left in between. The CDR3 bases are TGTGCCAGCTCACCACAGGAATACGAGCAGTACTTC. This translates into CASSPQEYEQYF.

The chain has TRBV4-1 and TRBJ2-7, with 9 bases fitting TRBD2. The CDR3 length is 16 residues. Germline assignment: CDR1 MGHRA and CDR2 YSYEKL. V trimming: 3 bases; J trimming: 0 bases; junction bases outside the gene matches: 6. The CDR3 sequence is CASSQGLAEVSYEQYF. Here the CDR3 DNA reads TGCGCCAGCAGCCAGGGACTAGCCGAAGTCTCCTACGAGCAGTACTTC.

In its sample, this clone was seen many times. The chain carries TRBV5-1 and TRBJ2-2; 7 bases are a match to TRBD1. The CDR3 is made up of 15 amino acids. CDR1 is SGHRS, CDR2 YFSETQ, per germline. Losses at the gene ends were 4 bases for V and 4 bases for J; bases not matched to a gene: 7. CDR3 DNA sequence: TGCGCCAGCAGCACGGGGACAGTGGGCACCGGGGAGCTGTTTTTT. Its translation is CASSTGTVGTGELFF.

This clone was recorded a few times. The CDR3 bases are TGCGCCAGCAGTGAGTTCGGGGGATCACCCCTCCACTTT. Residues: CASSEFGGSPLHF. This sequence joins TRBV10-1 and TRBJ1-6; D is perhaps TRBD1 (5 bases). This CDR3 contains 13 residues. Deletions cut 1 base from V and 10 bases from J, with 8 bases between. Germline V gives CDR1 WNHNN, CDR2 SYGVQD (reference sequence).

As regards this clone: This sample includes further DNA sequences coding for the same CDR3. The chain carries TRBV9 and TRBJ2-3, with a possible D match to TRBD2 (5 bases). This CDR3 contains 14 residues. CDR1 and CDR2 from the germline V gene are SGDLS and YYNGEE. V was clipped by 2 bases and J by 2 bases, with 9 bases between them. The CDR3 region is CASSVGGNTDTQYF. CDR3 sequence (DNA): TGTGCCAGCAGCGTCGGAGGAAACACAGATACGCAGTATTTT.

The V and J genes are TRBV9 and TRBJ1-2; D not certain. CDR1 is SGDLS and CDR2 is YYNGEE in the germline V gene. V was shortened by 7 bases and J by 0 bases, with 4 bases between the two germline ends. The length of the CDR3 is 11 residues. The CDR3 DNA reads TGTGCCAGCGGAACTAACTATGGCTACACCTTC. Translated: CASGTNYGYTF.

The CDR3 nucleotides read TGTGCCAGTTTATCGACAGGTCCAGGAATGAACACTGAAGCTTTCTTT. Its translation: CASLSTGPGMNTEAFF. This sequence joins TRBV18 and TRBJ1-1; D might be TRBD1 (6 bases). This CDR3 is built from 16 residues. The V gene's germline CDR1 is KGHSH and CDR2 LQKENI. The V end lost 9 bases, the J end lost 0 bases, and 20 bases lay between the germline ends.

This sequence joins TRBV5-1 and TRBJ2-2; TRBD2 matches at 13 bases. Per germline, CDR1 SGHRS and CDR2 YFSETQ. The CDR3 is made up of 16 amino acids. Trimming took 3 bases from V and 4 from J; bases not matched to a gene: 3. In DNA, the CDR3 is TGCGCCAGCAGCTCGGGACTAGCGGGGTTCACCGGGGAGCTGTTTTTT. It translates to CASSSGLAGFTGELFF.